This entry features one TCR beta chain sequence. Germline values: CDR1 LNHDA, CDR2 SQIVND (reference sequence). The CDR3 loop spans 15 amino acids. The V segment lost 4 bases and the J segment 3 bases; nucleotides outside the gene matches: 9. Someone pulled total RNA out of unfractionated whole blood. The entry originates in a study of human T cells and chemical hapten exposure. TCRdb used MiXCR to reprocess the 5' RACE reads, holding one entry per CDR3 protein. The data contain 81,000 or so distinct CDR3 sequences, approximately 7.7% of them seen just once; the ten biggest clones take up around 2.3%.

The gene calls are TRBV19 and TRBJ2-7; 7 positions agree with TRBD1. The sequence came from a male donor in good health. In nucleotides, the CDR3 is TGTGCCAGTAGTACGGGGACAGCCACGTACTACGAGCAGTACTTC. This sequence encodes CASSTGTATYYEQYF. Together with reference TRBV19 and TRBJ2-7, the CDR3 gives the full variable domain: DGGITQSPKYLFRKEGQNVTLSCEQNLNHDAMYWYRQDPGQGLRLIYYSQIVNDFQKGDIAEGYSVSREKKESFPLTVTSAQKNPTAFYLCASSTGTATYYEQYFGPGTRLTVT.